This TCR beta chain was recovered during a study of regulatory T cells in long-lasting Graves disease. Study results and limitations: Peripheral blood alone, not thyroid tissue, underwent study. Patients with persistent disease shared 2,500 to 3,500 public clonotypes, outpacing the approximately 920 shared by new patients. Authors noted too few samples as a limitation. When disease was persistent, TRBV28, TRBJ1-2 and TRBJ2-5 were the favored segments.

CDR1 MDHEN and CDR2 SYDVKM come from the germline V gene. Trimming stripped 8 bases from V and 5 bases from J, with 12 bases between. The CDR3 extends over 12 amino acids. There are many counts of this clonotype. What it binds is unknown. Time point indicated: persistent/refractory GD, antithyroid drugs over 5 years with positive TRAb. RNA isolated from PBMCs was used to make the TCR library. Library construction for TCR beta used iRepertoire HTBI primers and Arm-PCR of CDR3 regions. A single record per CDR3 protein comes from TCRdb applying MiXCR to the multiplex PCR reads. This sample has 400,000 to 450,000 distinct CDR3 sequences; 23% occur once, and the top ten carry 26%.

The receptor comes from a female donor with Graves disease. The V gene is TRBV28, the J gene TRBJ1-2, with unresolved D. The material sequenced was peripheral blood mononuclear cells (PBMCs), taken when the disease was refractory, from a patient treated with antithyroid drugs. CDR3 coding DNA: TGTGCCAGCTTCACATCGTATTATGGCTACACCTTC. Its protein is CASFTSYYGYTF.